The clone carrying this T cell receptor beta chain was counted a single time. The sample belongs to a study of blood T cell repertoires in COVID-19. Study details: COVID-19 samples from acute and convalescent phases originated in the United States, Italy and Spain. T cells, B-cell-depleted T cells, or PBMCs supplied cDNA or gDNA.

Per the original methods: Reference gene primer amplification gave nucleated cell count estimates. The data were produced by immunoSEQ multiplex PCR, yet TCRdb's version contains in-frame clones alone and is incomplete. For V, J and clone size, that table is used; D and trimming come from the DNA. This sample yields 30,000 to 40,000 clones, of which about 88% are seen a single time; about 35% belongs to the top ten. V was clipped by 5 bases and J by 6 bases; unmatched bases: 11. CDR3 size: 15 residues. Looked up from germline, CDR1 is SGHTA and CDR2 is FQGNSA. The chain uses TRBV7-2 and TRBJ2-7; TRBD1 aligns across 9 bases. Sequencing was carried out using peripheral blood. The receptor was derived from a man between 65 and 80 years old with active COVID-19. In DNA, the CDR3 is TGTGCCAGCAGCCCCCAGGGGACAGGGTCGGGCGAGCAGTACTTC. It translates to CASSPQGTGSGEQYF.